These 15 T cell receptor beta chains came from one sample sequenced in a study of T-cell memory formation after mild COVID-19. MiXCR, applied by TCRdb to the 5' RACE reads, yields one record per CDR3 protein. The repertoire has 380,000 or so distinct CDR3 sequences, around 14% of them found once; the top ten carry about 22%. Sequencing was carried out using PBMCs or a T cell subset sorted from them (not recorded which). The source is a man younger than 30 who had mild COVID-19 (a few samples of this study predate the infection). Cell type and time point are not known.

This chain uses TRBV6-1 with TRBJ1-5; no clear D. This CDR3 is built from 15 residues. Trimming shortened V by 5 bases and J by 0 bases, and 11 bases separated the two germline ends. Germline CDR1 is MNHNS and CDR2 is SASEGT. The CDR3 nucleotides read TGTGCCAGCAGTTTGGGGTGGTCTAGCAATCAGCCCCAGCATTTT. Its protein product is CASSLGWSSNQPQHF.

This clonotype has only a few counts. The V gene is TRBV7-3, the J gene TRBJ1-2, with 9 bases that match TRBD1. Per germline, CDR1 SGHTA and CDR2 FQGTGA. The CDR3 totals 14 residues. V lost 6 bases and J lost 8; bases outside the gene matches: 10. The CDR3 nucleotides are TGTGCCAGCAGTCCGGGACAGGGAGGAGGGGGCTACACCTTC. Its translation is CASSPGQGGGGYTF.

There are a few counts of this clonotype. The V and J genes are TRBV5-1 and TRBJ1-5; a possible D gene is TRBD1 (6 bases). The germline V gene encodes CDR1 SGHRS and CDR2 YFSETQ. V was clipped by 0 bases and J by 6 bases, with 10 bases between them. CDR3 length: 14 residues. CDR3 coding DNA: TGCGCCAGCAGCTTGGCGGGGGGCGGTCAGCCCCAGCATTTT. It specifies CASSLAGGGQPQHF. Based on the CDR3 plus reference TRBV5-1 and TRBJ1-5, the full variable domain is KAGVTQTPRYLIKTRGQQVTLSCSPISGHRSVSWYQQTPGQGLQFLFEYFSETQRNKGNFPGRFSGRQFSNSRSEMNVSTLELGDSALYLCASSLAGGGQPQHFGDGTRLSIL.

This clonotype occurred a few times. The chain links TRBV12-3 or TRBV12-4 to TRBJ1-2; no clear D. This CDR3 is 13 amino acids long. V lost 5 bases to trimming and J lost 1 base, with 8 bases between them. The CDR3 reads CASSRQINYGYTF. The CDR3 DNA sequence: TGTGCCAGCAGTCGACAAATTAACTATGGCTACACCTTC.

This chain connects TRBV28 to TRBJ2-7; D may be TRBD1 (5 bases). The V end was cut by 2 bases, the J end by 3 bases, with 20 bases between. From germline, CDR1 is MDHEN and CDR2 SYDVKM. The CDR3 is 17 residues long. CDR3 region: CASSLPRVGDVVYEQYF. DNA of the CDR3: TGTGCCAGCAGTTTACCCAGGGTAGGAGATGTGGTCTACGAGCAGTACTTC.

The chain is built from TRBV6-5 and TRBJ2-2; D remains unclear. The V gene lost 6 bases and the J gene lost 6 bases, with 17 bases spanning the gap. This CDR3 has 15 residues. CDR1 and CDR2 (germline): MNHEY, SVGAGI. CDR3 protein: CASRGNINIAGELFF. DNA for the CDR3: TGTGCCAGCAGGGGCAATATCAACATCGCCGGGGAGCTGTTTTTT.

The chain has TRBV27 and TRBJ2-7; D is unresolved. V was clipped by 6 bases and J by 4 bases, with 13 bases between them. Germline V gene sequence: CDR1 MNHEY, CDR2 SMNVEV (reference sequence). This CDR3 has 13 amino acids. CDR3 amino acids: CASSPWSSYEQYF. The CDR3 DNA sequence: TGTGCCAGCAGCCCCTGGAGTTCATACGAGCAGTACTTC.

V is TRBV7-8 and J is TRBJ1-5; TRBD1 matches 7 bases. The CDR3 is 16 amino acids. Germline V gives CDR1 SGHVS, CDR2 FQNEAQ. The trim removed 5 bases at V and 1 base at J, leaving 8 bases unmatched. CDR3 nucleotide sequence: TGTGCCAGCAGCAGTGGAGGGGGCGGAAGCAATCAGCCCCAGCATTTT. This codes for CASSSGGGGSNQPQHF.

This clonotype appeared a few times. This chain links TRBV20-1 with TRBJ2-7; D unclear. CDR3 size: 12 residues. CDR1 is DFQATT and CDR2 is SNEGSKA in the germline V gene (reference sequence). The V and J ends lost 0 bases and 7 bases respectively, with 10 bases between them. DNA of the CDR3: TGCAGTGCTAGAGATTCGGTCGAGGAGCAGTACTTC. Its translation: CSARDSVEEQYF.

The chain links TRBV30 to TRBJ1-5, with 8 positions matching TRBD1. This CDR3 spans 13 amino acids. Germline CDR1 GTSNPN, CDR2 SVGIG (reference sequence). Unmatched junction bases numbered 6, after V lost 4 bases and J lost 7 bases. In DNA, the CDR3 is TGTGCCTGGACCTCAGGGGGCAGACAGCCCCAGCATTTT. Protein: CAWTSGGRQPQHF.

The CDR3 protein is CASSQDRSASTETQYF. In DNA form, the CDR3 reads TGTGCCAGCAGCCAAGATCGAAGCGCCAGCACAGAGACCCAGTACTTC. The chain joins TRBV3-2 to TRBJ2-5; TRBD1 is taken as the D call from the table, unchecked against the DNA. TRBV3-2 is a recognized pseudogene. This CDR3 spans 16 amino acids.

This clonotype has more than one count but fewer than ten. V gene TRBV20-1 combines with J gene TRBJ2-7; weak D call: TRBD1 (6 bases). The CDR3 sequence is 16 residues long. V was clipped by 1 base and J by 0 bases, with 16 bases between them. Germline CDR1 DFQATT, CDR2 SNEGSKA (reference sequence). CDR3 sequence: CSARGRAGATSYEQYF. As DNA, the CDR3 is TGCAGTGCTAGAGGACGGGCAGGGGCGACCTCCTACGAGCAGTACTTC.

There are a few counts of this clonotype. V gene TRBV20-1 combines with J gene TRBJ2-1, with 9 positions matching TRBD2. In germline, CDR1 is DFQATT, CDR2 SNEGSKA (reference sequence). This CDR3 spans 14 amino acids. J gave up 6 bases and V 6 bases, and 9 bases lay outside the gene matches. For the CDR3, the DNA is TGCAGTGCCCCCTTTCGAGCGGGGGGCAATGAGCAGTTCTTC. The encoded protein is CSAPFRAGGNEQFF.

This clonotype was detected only a few times. The chain employs TRBV7-3 and TRBJ1-2; tentatively, D is TRBD1 (5 bases). Trimming took 3 bases from V and 6 from J, leaving 11 bases between them. Germline V gives CDR1 SGHTA, CDR2 FQGTGA. CDR3 length: 13 amino acids. In DNA form, the CDR3 reads TGTGCCAGCAGCTTCGGCCAGGGACATGGCTACACCTTC. Translating it yields CASSFGQGHGYTF.

A few counts support this clonotype. CDR3: CASRFIGSGETQYF. CDR3 nucleotides: TGTGCCAGCAGATTCATAGGGAGTGGGGAGACCCAGTACTTC. V usage is TRBV28 and J usage is TRBJ2-5; D is perhaps TRBD2 (5 bases). Germline CDR1 and CDR2: MDHEN and SYDVKM. CDR3 length: 14 residues. V was trimmed by 6 bases and J by 5 bases, leaving 16 bases between them.